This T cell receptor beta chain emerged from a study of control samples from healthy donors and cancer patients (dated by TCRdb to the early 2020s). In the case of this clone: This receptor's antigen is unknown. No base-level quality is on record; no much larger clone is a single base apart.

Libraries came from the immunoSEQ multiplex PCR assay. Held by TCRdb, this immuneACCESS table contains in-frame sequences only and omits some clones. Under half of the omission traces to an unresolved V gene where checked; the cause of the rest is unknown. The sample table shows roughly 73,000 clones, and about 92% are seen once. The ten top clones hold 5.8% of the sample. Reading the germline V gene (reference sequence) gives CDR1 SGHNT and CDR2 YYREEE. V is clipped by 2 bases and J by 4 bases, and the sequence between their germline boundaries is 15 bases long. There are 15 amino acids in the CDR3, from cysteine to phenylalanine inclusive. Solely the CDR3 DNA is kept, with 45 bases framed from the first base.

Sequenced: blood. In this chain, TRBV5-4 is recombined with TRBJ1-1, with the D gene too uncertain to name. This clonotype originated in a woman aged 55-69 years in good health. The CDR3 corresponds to CASSLGLGSGTEAFF. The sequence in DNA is TGTGCCAGCAGCTTAGGGTTGGGATCGGGCACTGAAGCTTTCTTT.